This is a list of T cell receptor beta chains from one sample in a study of regulatory T cells in long-lasting Graves disease. Each CDR3 protein gets one entry after TCRdb re-called the multiplex PCR reads with MiXCR. The table shows hundreds of thousands of distinct CDR3 sequences, with around 15% occurring only once. These records were also assigned to another study, of T cells in Graves' hyperthyroidism and ophthalmopathy.

The sequencing here drew on peripheral blood mononuclear cells (PBMCs), taken at new diagnosis, from a patient treated with antithyroid drugs. These receptors came from a man aged 35 to 55 with Graves disease. Each CDR3 is given with its conserved first and last residue. The order of the fields is V gene, J gene, clone size, D gene, CDR3 DNA, CDR3 protein. The D gene is left open where the match is weak. Clone size, where shown, is once, few, many, or a class for clones that have expanded.

TRBV3-2	TRBJ2-7	.	.	TGTGCCAGCAGCCAAGTCGGACAGGGGAAGGGCGAGCAGTACTTC	CASSQVGQGKGEQYF
TRBV3-1	TRBJ2-1	few	.	TGTGCCAGCAGCCAAGGAGGGGACCAGTTCTTC	CASSQGGDQFF
TRBV2	TRBJ2-3	.	TRBD2	TGTGCCAGCAGTGAATTGACTAGCGGGGGGGACGCTAGCACAGATACGCAGTATTTT	CASSELTSGGDASTDTQYF
TRBV7-2	TRBJ2-1	many	TRBD1	TGTGCCAGCAGCGCTACCGGGACAGAGAACTACAATGAGCAGTTCTTC	CASSATGTENYNEQFF
TRBV13	TRBJ2-5	many	.	TGTGCCAGCACCCTGGGGCAGCTCCAAGAGACCCAGTACTTC	CASTLGQLQETQYF
TRBV5-6	TRBJ2-3	many	.	TGTGCCAGCAGCAGGGACCCCGCAACCACAGATACGCAGTATTTT	CASSRDPATTDTQYF
TRBV7-2	TRBJ1-4	many	TRBD1	TGTGCCAGCAGCTTCACCGGGACAGATGAAAAACTGTTTTTT	CASSFTGTDEKLFF
TRBV4-1	TRBJ1-5	many	TRBD1	TGCGCCAGCAGCCAAGATTCCACAGGGGGCACTCAGCCCCAGCATTTT	CASSQDSTGGTQPQHF
TRBV12-3/TRBV12-4	TRBJ2-5	few	TRBD1	TGTGCCAGCACCACAGGGGGTGGGGGTCTGTCCCAGTACTTC	CASTTGGGGLSQYF
TRBV7-9	TRBJ2-6	many	.	TGTGCCAGCAGCTCGGCCGGGGCCAACGTCCTGACTTTC	CASSSAGANVLTF
TRBV4-3	TRBJ2-1	.	TRBD2	TGCGCCAGCAGCCAAGCCCCACTAGCGGGGGGCAGCTACAATGAGCAGTTCTTC	CASSQAPLAGGSYNEQFF